This TCR beta chain was sequenced in a study of OX40 agonist ivuxolimab in advanced cancers. Study at large: Ivuxolimab was delivered to patients intravenously every 2 weeks at doses spanning 0.01 to 10 mg/kg. Findings of the study overall: Nonresponders included some who also had low normalized T-cell clonal expansion. Researchers did not establish what antigens the expanded peripheral T cells target.

The CDR3 is 15 amino acids. Germline CDR1 and CDR2: SGHDT and YYEEEE. The J segment lost 4 bases and the V segment lost 2 bases, leaving 4 bases of the junction unmatched. Notes on this clone: Its specificity is not known.

Clones were read by immunoSEQ multiplex PCR, and TCRdb kept only the in-frame ones, dropping some. The repertoire holds just over 45,000 clones, with over 90% as singletons. Sampling of blood occurred at baseline, cycle 4 day 1, and cycle 7 day 1. The material was CD4+ or CD8+ T cells sorted from blood, obtained in a trial of the OX40 agonist ivuxolimab. The clonotype was recovered from an adult with an advanced solid tumor such as melanoma, head and neck, liver or kidney cancer. The chain employs TRBV5-6 and TRBJ2-2; 8 bases line up with TRBD1. CDR3 DNA: TGTGCCAGCAGCTTAGGGACAGGCCTCACCGGGGAGCTGTTTTTT. The encoded protein is CASSLGTGLTGELFF. The full variable domain, rest sourced from reference TRBV5-6 and TRBJ2-2, is DAGVTQSPTHLIKTRGQQVTLRCSPKSGHDTVSWYQQALGQGPQFIFQYYEEEERQRGNFPDRFSGHQFPNYSSELNVNALLLGDSALYLCASSLGTGLTGELFFGEGSRLTVL.